These T cell receptor beta chains were read from a single sample in a study of T cells in narcolepsy. Clones were read by immunoSEQ multiplex PCR, and TCRdb kept only the in-frame ones, dropping some. The sample yields 15,000 to 20,000 clones, more than 75% seen once. The sample comprised memory (CD45RA-) CD4+ T cells from blood. Every receptor here comes from a human donor in good health. Each CDR3 is given with its conserved first and last residue. Each record gives: J gene, V gene, clone size, D gene, CDR3 protein, CDR3 DNA. The D gene is left open where the match is weak. A row's size may be missing; if present it is once, few, many or a size class.

J gene: TRBJ2-1
V gene: TRBV6-1
clone size: NA
D gene: NA
CDR3 protein: CASSDHGRALREQFF
CDR3 DNA: TGTGCCAGCAGTGACCACGGACGGGCCCTCAGGGAGCAGTTCTTC

J gene: TRBJ1-6
V gene: TRBV27
clone size: NA
D gene: TRBD1
CDR3 protein: CASTSWTGANSPLHF
CDR3 DNA: TGTGCCAGCACTTCTTGGACAGGGGCAAATTCACCCCTCCACTTT

J gene: TRBJ1-2
V gene: TRBV19
clone size: NA
D gene: NA
CDR3 protein: CASSIPSPYGYTF
CDR3 DNA: TGTGCCAGTAGTATACCCTCGCCCTATGGCTACACCTTC

J gene: TRBJ2-7
V gene: TRBV7-2
clone size: NA
D gene: TRBD2
CDR3 protein: CASSSRTSGSKQYF
CDR3 DNA: TGTGCCAGCAGCTCCCGGACTAGCGGGAGTAAGCAGTACTTC

J gene: TRBJ2-1
V gene: TRBV25-1
clone size: NA
D gene: NA
CDR3 protein: CASSDPQGINNEQFF
CDR3 DNA: TGTGCCAGCAGTGACCCGCAGGGGATTAACAATGAGCAGTTCTTC

J gene: TRBJ1-3
V gene: TRBV6-5
clone size: few
D gene: NA
CDR3 protein: CASSTVIGNTIYF
CDR3 DNA: TGTGCCAGCAGCACGGTTATCGGAAACACCATATATTTT

J gene: TRBJ1-2
V gene: TRBV30
clone size: NA
D gene: NA
CDR3 protein: CASDWDGTYGYTF
CDR3 DNA: TGTGCCTCGGACTGGGACGGGACCTATGGCTACACCTTC

J gene: TRBJ2-5
V gene: TRBV2
clone size: NA
D gene: NA
CDR3 protein: CASSVGTLPQETQYF
CDR3 DNA: TGTGCCAGCAGTGTCGGGACCCTCCCCCAAGAGACCCAGTACTTC

J gene: TRBJ2-7
V gene: TRBV6-6
clone size: few
D gene: NA
CDR3 protein: CASSPRGSFSSYEQYF
CDR3 DNA: TGTGCCAGCAGCCCCAGGGGCAGTTTTAGCTCCTACGAGCAGTACTTC

J gene: TRBJ2-2
V gene: TRBV7-9
clone size: NA
D gene: NA
CDR3 protein: CASSLAGNTGELFF
CDR3 DNA: TGTGCCAGCAGCTTAGCGGGGAACACCGGGGAGCTGTTTTTT

J gene: TRBJ2-7
V gene: TRBV13
clone size: NA
D gene: TRBD2
CDR3 protein: CASSLTFTGTSGSWVGEQYF
CDR3 DNA: TGTGCCAGCAGCTTGACTTTTACCGGGACTAGCGGGAGTTGGGTAGGCGAGCAGTACTTC

J gene: TRBJ2-3
V gene: TRBV14
clone size: NA
D gene: NA
CDR3 protein: CASSQAPARLSTDTQYF
CDR3 DNA: TGTGCCAGCAGCCAGGCTCCGGCGAGATTAAGCACAGATACGCAGTATTTT

J gene: TRBJ2-3
V gene: TRBV6-1
clone size: NA
D gene: TRBD1
CDR3 protein: CASSEGHPGGAANTQYF
CDR3 DNA: TGTGCCAGCAGTGAAGGTCATCCAGGGGGCGCGGCAAATACGCAGTATTTT

J gene: TRBJ2-1
V gene: TRBV11-2
clone size: NA
D gene: TRBD2
CDR3 protein: CASSLYRGRGTYNEQFF
CDR3 DNA: TGTGCCAGCAGCTTATACCGCGGGAGGGGGACCTACAATGAGCAGTTCTTC

J gene: TRBJ2-7
V gene: TRBV4-1
clone size: NA
D gene: TRBD1
CDR3 protein: CASSGPGQGTYEQYF
CDR3 DNA: TGCGCCAGCAGCGGACCGGGACAGGGGACCTACGAGCAGTACTTC

J gene: TRBJ1-2
V gene: TRBV7-9
clone size: NA
D gene: TRBD1
CDR3 protein: CASSLGGGDGYTF
CDR3 DNA: TGTGCCAGCAGCTTAGGAGGGGGCGATGGCTACACCTTC

J gene: TRBJ2-5
V gene: TRBV30
clone size: NA
D gene: TRBD2
CDR3 protein: CAQGLAGGETQYF
CDR3 DNA: TGTGCCCAGGGACTAGCGGGAGGAGAGACCCAGTACTTC

J gene: TRBJ1-2
V gene: TRBV5-1
clone size: few
D gene: TRBD1
CDR3 protein: CASSLGQGSGYGYTF
CDR3 DNA: TGCGCCAGCAGCTTGGGACAGGGCTCGGGCTATGGCTACACCTTC

J gene: TRBJ1-1
V gene: TRBV7-9
clone size: NA
D gene: NA
CDR3 protein: CASSSPTENTEAFF
CDR3 DNA: TGTGCCAGCAGCTCGCCGACAGAGAACACTGAAGCTTTCTTT

J gene: TRBJ2-7
V gene: TRBV30
clone size: few
D gene: NA
CDR3 protein: CAWARSGVSYEQYF
CDR3 DNA: TGTGCCTGGGCTAGATCAGGGGTATCCTACGAGCAGTACTTC

J gene: TRBJ2-1
V gene: TRBV7-9
clone size: NA
D gene: TRBD2
CDR3 protein: CASSRAGGRARNEQFF
CDR3 DNA: TGTGCCAGCAGCCGTGCGGGTGGGAGGGCCCGGAATGAGCAGTTCTTC

J gene: TRBJ2-2
V gene: TRBV7-3
clone size: NA
D gene: NA
CDR3 protein: CASSLYWGTGELFF
CDR3 DNA: TGTGCCAGCAGCTTGTACTGGGGGACCGGGGAGCTGTTTTTT

J gene: TRBJ1-2
V gene: TRBV19
clone size: NA
D gene: NA
CDR3 protein: CASLRTGRNPSGYTF
CDR3 DNA: TGTGCCAGCCTAAGAACAGGGCGTAACCCCTCTGGCTACACCTTC

J gene: TRBJ1-2
V gene: TRBV19
clone size: NA
D gene: NA
CDR3 protein: CASSIGSENYGYTF
CDR3 DNA: TGTGCCAGTAGTATAGGTTCAGAGAATTATGGCTACACCTTC

J gene: TRBJ2-5
V gene: TRBV7-2
clone size: NA
D gene: TRBD2
CDR3 protein: CASSLGTSGLWGETQYF
CDR3 DNA: TGTGCCAGCAGCCTCGGGACTAGCGGGCTCTGGGGGGAGACCCAGTACTTC